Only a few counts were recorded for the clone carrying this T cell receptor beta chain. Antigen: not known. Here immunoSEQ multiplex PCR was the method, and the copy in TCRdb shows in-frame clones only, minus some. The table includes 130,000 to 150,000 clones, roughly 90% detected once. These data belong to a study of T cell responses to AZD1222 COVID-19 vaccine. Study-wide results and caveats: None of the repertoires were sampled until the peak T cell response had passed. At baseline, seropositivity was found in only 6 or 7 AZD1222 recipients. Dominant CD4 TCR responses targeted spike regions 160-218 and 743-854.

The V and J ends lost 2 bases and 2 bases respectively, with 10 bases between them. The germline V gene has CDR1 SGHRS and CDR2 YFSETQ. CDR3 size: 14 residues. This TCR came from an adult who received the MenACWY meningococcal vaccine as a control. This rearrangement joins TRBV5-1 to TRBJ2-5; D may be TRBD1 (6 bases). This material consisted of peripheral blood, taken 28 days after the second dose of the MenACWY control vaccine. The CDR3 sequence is CASSLVDSQETQYF. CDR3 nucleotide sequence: TGCGCCAGCAGCTTAGTGGACAGTCAAGAGACCCAGTACTTC. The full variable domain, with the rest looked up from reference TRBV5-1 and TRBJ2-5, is KAGVTQTPRYLIKTRGQQVTLSCSPISGHRSVSWYQQTPGQGLQFLFEYFSETQRNKGNFPGRFSGRQFSNSRSEMNVSTLELGDSALYLCASSLVDSQETQYFGPGTRLLVL.